The entry below describes one T cell receptor beta chain. Its matching antigen is unknown. This entry comes from a study of cytomegalovirus exposure and HLA in healthy donors. It was with 60 Vbeta and 13 Jbeta primers that the PCR ran. Original analysis: A follow-up analysis tallied around 80 million unique TCR beta chains, 8.5 million to 14 million shared. The table came from immunoSEQ multiplex PCR; TCRdb's copy has only in-frame clones and leaves some out. V and J calls plus clone size are reproduced from that table; the DNA served to infer D and trimming. The sample has roughly 110,000 clones, about 80% seen once. Broader study findings: A later analysis found most CMV-associated TCR beta chains apparently HLA-restricted. What was likely a sequencing artifact was a cluster of highly shared sequence variants. Of the V segments, some could not be distinguished, including TRBV6-2 and TRBV6-3, and were excluded.

V dropped 3 bases and J dropped 8; count of bases not matched to a gene: 8. CDR1 and CDR2 from the germline V gene are SQVTM and ANQGSEA. The CDR3 sequence is 13 residues long. The V call is TRBV29-1, the J call TRBJ1-1, with TRBD1 matching over 8 bases. Sequenced input: PBMCs. This clonotype originated in a woman in her twenties or thirties in good health and CMV-seropositive. Written as DNA, the CDR3 is TGCAGCGTTGATCCCCCGGACAGGGAAGAAGCTTTCTTT. The encoded protein is CSVDPPDREEAFF. Using reference TRBV29-1 and TRBJ1-1 for the parts outside the CDR3, the full variable domain is SAVISQKPSRDICQRGTSLTIQCQVDSQVTMMFWYRQQPGQSLTLIATANQGSEATYESGFVIDKFPISRPNLTFSTLTVSNMSPEDSSIYLCSVDPPDREEAFFGQGTRLTVV.